This TCR beta chain was observed in a study of CD8+CD57+ T cells in acquired aplastic anemia (dated by TCRdb to the late 2010s). At the level of the whole study: DNA extracted from sorted CD4+ and CD8+ cells had a mean of roughly 3.3 ug, with a range of roughly 0.19 to 27.4 ug. Overall results and qualifications from the work: No significant difference in CD8+ Simpson's diversity was found between patients and healthy controls (P=0.060). Although roughly 30 CD8+ CDR3 sequences were shared by patients and controls, these sequences appeared highly expressed in patients and within the immunodominant clones of patients.

The study deep-sequenced TCR repertoires of sorted CD4+ and CD8+ blood T cells from severe aplastic anemia patients and healthy subjects. Ficoll-Paque density gradient centrifugation was used to isolate peripheral blood mononuclear cells. Before DNA extraction, CD4+ and CD8+ T cells were sorted by FACS or by magnetic beads. Sequences GTSNPN (CDR1) and SVGIG (CDR2) are obtained from the germline V gene (reference sequence). Cut back by 3 bases and 7 bases, the V and J ends lie 21 bases apart. The CDR3 starts with the cysteine, ends with the phenylalanine, and has 15 residues. The retained sequence is limited to the CDR3, 45 bases, with the frame set at the first base. Genomic DNA was used as template for profiling of TCR beta VDJ combinations and CDR3 sequences. An Illumina HiSeq 2000 was the platform used for TCR repertoire sequencing. The source study handled its data this way. Repertoires were assessed using TRBV/TRBJ rearrangement plots, CDR3 size and DJ length profiles, and Simpson's diversity index. Whichever DNA sequence was most abundant in the deep sequencing data was defined as the immunodominant clone. CDR3 amino acid sequences were checked for sharing between subjects and were compared against published repertoires and the VDJdb database. Using fastp trimming at Q25 and MiXCR clonotype assembly, TCRdb reanalyzed the public sequencing data and kept in-frame beta chains. For every CDR3 protein sequence, its rows merge into one entry that carries the most common genes and DNA. The V and J calls shown here were made by TCRdb, not taken from the authors' results. The sample data list roughly 300,000 distinct CDR3 sequences, and 56% of these were observed just once. The ten top clones hold under 8.5% of the sample.

With regard to this clonotype: Its antigen is still unknown. Base qualities are not provided; no much larger clone lies one nucleotide away.

The receptor chain draws on TRBV30 and TRBJ1-2; a weak D assignment points to TRBD1 (6 bases agree). The sample consisted of sorted CD4+, CD8+, or CD8+CD57+ T cells (not recorded which) from PBMCs. This clonotype was obtained from a human donor with severe aplastic anemia or a healthy control (not recorded which). This receptor carries the CDR3 CAWRTDSPESTGYTF. The nucleotide sequence reads TGTGCCTGGAGGACGGACAGCCCTGAGTCTACTGGCTACACCTTC.